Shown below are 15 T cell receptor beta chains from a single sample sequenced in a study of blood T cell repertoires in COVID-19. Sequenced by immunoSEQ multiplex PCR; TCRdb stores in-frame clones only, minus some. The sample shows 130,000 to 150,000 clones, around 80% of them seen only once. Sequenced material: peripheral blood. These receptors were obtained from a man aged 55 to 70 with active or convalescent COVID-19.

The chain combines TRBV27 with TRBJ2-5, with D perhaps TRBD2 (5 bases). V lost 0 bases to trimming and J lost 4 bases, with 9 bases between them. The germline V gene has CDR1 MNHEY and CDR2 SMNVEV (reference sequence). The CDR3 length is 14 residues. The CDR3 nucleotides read TGTGCCAGCAGTTTATCGAGGGTCGGAGAGACCCAGTACTTC. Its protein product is CASSLSRVGETQYF.

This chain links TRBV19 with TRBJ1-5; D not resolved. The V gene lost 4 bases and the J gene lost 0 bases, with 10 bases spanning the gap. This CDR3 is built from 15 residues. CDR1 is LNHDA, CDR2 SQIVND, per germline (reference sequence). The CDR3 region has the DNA TGTGCCAGTAGTACCACGGCGGCTAGCAATCAGCCCCAGCATTTT. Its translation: CASSTTAASNQPQHF.

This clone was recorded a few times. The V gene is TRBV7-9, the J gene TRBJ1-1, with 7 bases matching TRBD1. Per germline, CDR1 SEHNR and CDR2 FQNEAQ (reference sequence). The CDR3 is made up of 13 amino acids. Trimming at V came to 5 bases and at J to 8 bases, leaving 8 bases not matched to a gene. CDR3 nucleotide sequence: TGTGCCAGCAGCCGCCGGGGGACAGCGGAAGCTTTCTTT. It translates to CASSRRGTAEAFF. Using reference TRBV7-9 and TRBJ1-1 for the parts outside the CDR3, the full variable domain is DTGVSQNPRHKITKRGQNVTFRCDPISEHNRLYWYRQTLGQGPEFLTYFQNEAQLEKSRLLSDRFSAERPKGSFSTLEIQRTEQGDSAMYLCASSRRGTAEAFFGQGTRLTVV.

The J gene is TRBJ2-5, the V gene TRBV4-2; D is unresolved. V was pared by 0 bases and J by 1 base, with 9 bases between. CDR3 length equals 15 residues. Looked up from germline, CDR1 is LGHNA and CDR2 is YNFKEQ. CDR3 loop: CASSQDAASQETQYF. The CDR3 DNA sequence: TGTGCCAGCAGCCAAGATGCGGCTTCCCAAGAGACCCAGTACTTC.

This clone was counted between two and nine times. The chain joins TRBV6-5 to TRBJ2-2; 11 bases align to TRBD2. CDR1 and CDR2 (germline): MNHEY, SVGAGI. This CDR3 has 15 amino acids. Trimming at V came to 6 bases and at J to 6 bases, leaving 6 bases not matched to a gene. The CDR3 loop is CASSQLAGEPGELFF. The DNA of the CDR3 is TGTGCCAGCAGCCAACTAGCGGGAGAACCCGGGGAGCTGTTTTTT.

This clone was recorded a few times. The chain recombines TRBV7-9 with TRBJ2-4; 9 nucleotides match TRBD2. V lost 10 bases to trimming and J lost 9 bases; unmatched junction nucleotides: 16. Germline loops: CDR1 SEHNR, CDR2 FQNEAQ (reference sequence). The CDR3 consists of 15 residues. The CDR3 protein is CATHRGAGGPGIQYF. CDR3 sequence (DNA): TGTGCCACCCATCGGGGGGCGGGAGGGCCTGGCATTCAGTACTTC.

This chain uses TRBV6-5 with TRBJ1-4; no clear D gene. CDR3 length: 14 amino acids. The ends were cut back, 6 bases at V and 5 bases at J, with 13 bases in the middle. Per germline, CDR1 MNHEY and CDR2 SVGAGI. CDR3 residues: CASRPTRGNEKLFF. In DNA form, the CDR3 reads TGTGCCAGCAGACCAACCCGTGGCAATGAAAAACTGTTTTTT.

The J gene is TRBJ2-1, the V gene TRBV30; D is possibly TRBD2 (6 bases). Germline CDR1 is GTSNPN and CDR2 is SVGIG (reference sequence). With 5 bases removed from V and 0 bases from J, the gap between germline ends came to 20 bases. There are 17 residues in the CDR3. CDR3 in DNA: TGTGCCTGGCGTGGGGGAGGTGGCTCAAGCTCCTACAATGAGCAGTTCTTC. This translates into CAWRGGGGSSSYNEQFF.

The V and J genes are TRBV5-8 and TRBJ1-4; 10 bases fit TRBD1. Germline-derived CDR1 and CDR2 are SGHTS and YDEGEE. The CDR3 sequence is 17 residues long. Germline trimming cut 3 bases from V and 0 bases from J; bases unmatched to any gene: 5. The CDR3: CASSYGTGDATNEKLFF. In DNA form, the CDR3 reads TGTGCCAGCAGCTACGGGACAGGGGATGCAACTAATGAAAAACTGTTTTTT.

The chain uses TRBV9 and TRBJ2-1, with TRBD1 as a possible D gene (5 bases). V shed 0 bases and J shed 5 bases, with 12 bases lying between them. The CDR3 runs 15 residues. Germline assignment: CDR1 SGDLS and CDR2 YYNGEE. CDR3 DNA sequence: TGTGCCAGCAGCGTAGCCCCCTCAGGGCACAATGAGCAGTTCTTC. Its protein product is CASSVAPSGHNEQFF.

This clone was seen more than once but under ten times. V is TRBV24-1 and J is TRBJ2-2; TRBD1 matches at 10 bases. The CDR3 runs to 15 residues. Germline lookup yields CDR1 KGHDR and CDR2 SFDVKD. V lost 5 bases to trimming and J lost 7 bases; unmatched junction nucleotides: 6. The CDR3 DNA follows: TGTGCCACCAGTGCCGGGAGGACAGGGGGCGGGGAGCTGTTTTTT. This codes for CATSAGRTGGGELFF.

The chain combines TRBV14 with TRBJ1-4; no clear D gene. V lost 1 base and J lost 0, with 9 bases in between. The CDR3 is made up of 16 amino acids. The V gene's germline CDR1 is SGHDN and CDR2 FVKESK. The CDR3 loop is CASSQAVFATNEKLFF. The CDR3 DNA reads TGTGCCAGCAGCCAAGCTGTCTTCGCAACTAATGAAAAACTGTTTTTT. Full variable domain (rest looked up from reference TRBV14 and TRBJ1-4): EAGVTQFPSHSVIEKGQTVTLRCDPISGHDNLYWYRRVMGKEIKFLLHFVKESKQDESGMPNNRFLAERTGGTYSTLKVQPAELEDSGVYFCASSQAVFATNEKLFFGSGTQLSVL.

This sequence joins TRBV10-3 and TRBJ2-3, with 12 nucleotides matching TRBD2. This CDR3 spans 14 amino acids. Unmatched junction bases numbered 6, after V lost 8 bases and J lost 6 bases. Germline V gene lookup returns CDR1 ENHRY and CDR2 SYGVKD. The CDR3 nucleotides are TGTGCCATCGGTGGACTAGCGGGACTCGATACGCAGTATTTT. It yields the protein CAIGGLAGLDTQYF.

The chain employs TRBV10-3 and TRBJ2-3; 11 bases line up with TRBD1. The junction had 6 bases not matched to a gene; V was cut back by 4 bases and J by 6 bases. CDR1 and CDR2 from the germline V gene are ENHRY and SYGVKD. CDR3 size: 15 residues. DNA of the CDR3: TGTGCCATCAGTGGAAGTAGGGACAGGGGGGATACGCAGTATTTT. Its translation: CAISGSRDRGDTQYF.

The CDR3 here is CASPPSGVWTSGYYEQYF. CDR3 nucleotide sequence: TGTGCCAGTCCCCCCTCGGGGGTGTGGACTAGCGGATACTACGAGCAGTACTTC. The chain employs TRBV28 and TRBJ2-7; 10 nucleotides line up with TRBD2. The ends lost 9 bases at V and 3 bases at J; junction bases unmatched: 20. This CDR3 region has 18 residues. The germline CDR1 and CDR2 sequences are MDHEN and SYDVKM.